This is a list of T cell receptor beta chains from one sample in a study of blood T cell repertoires in COVID-19. Assay used: immunoSEQ multiplex PCR; TCRdb lists only in-frame clones, some missing. This table holds 84,000 or so clones, roughly 80% found once. The sequenced material came from peripheral blood. All receptors derive from a woman aged 80 or older with acute or convalescent COVID-19. The CDR3 runs from the conserved cysteine through the conserved F or W. Fields, in order: CDR3 protein, CDR3 DNA, clone size, V gene, J gene, D gene. A D gene is named only where the DNA matches it firmly. Some rows mark clone size as missing; the rest say once, few, many or name a class of expanded clone.

CASSESGGGAYPNEQFF,TGCGCCAGCAGTGAGTCGGGCGGGGGGGCTTATCCTAATGAGCAGTTCTTC,few,TRBV10-1,TRBJ2-1,TRBD2
CASSLDVLNYGYTF,TGTGCCAGCAGCTTAGACGTACTTAACTATGGCTACACCTTC,-,TRBV7-9,TRBJ1-2,-
CASSEVRGQGETQYF,TGTGCCAGCAGTGAAGTTAGGGGGCAGGGGGAGACCCAGTACTTC,-,TRBV25-1,TRBJ2-5,TRBD1
CASRTRTGTVNEKLFF,TGTGCCAGCAGGACAAGGACCGGGACAGTAAATGAAAAACTGTTTTTT,-,TRBV2,TRBJ1-4,TRBD1
CSVGDGDRASSYTF,TGCAGCGTTGGGGACGGGGACAGGGCCTCGAGTTACACCTTC,-,TRBV29-1,TRBJ1-2,TRBD1
CASSGGGTNTEAFF,TGTGCCAGCTCGGGGGGAGGGACGAACACTGAAGCTTTCTTT,-,TRBV18,TRBJ1-1,-
CASRQQNTEAFF,TGTGCCAGCCGACAACAAAACACTGAAGCTTTCTTT,-,TRBV6-5,TRBJ1-1,-
CASSLGGSNTGELFF,TGCGCCAGCAGCTTGGGAGGTTCTAACACCGGGGAGCTGTTTTTT,once,TRBV5-1,TRBJ2-2,-
CASSYGGTGIYEQYF,TGTGCCAGCAGTTACGGTGGGACAGGGATCTACGAGCAGTACTTC,-,TRBV6-2/TRBV6-3,TRBJ2-7,TRBD1
CATTGDSTDTQYF,TGTGCCACTACAGGGGACAGCACAGATACGCAGTATTTT,-,TRBV28,TRBJ2-3,TRBD1
CASSRGQMNTEAFF,TGCGCCAGCAGCCGGGGACAGATGAACACTGAAGCTTTCTTT,-,TRBV4-3,TRBJ1-1,TRBD1
CASSKANVLTNNTEAFF,TGTGCCAGCAGCAAAGCAAACGTACTGACAAACAACACTGAAGCTTTCTTT,once,TRBV21-1,TRBJ1-1,-
CASTKTGSNGYTF,TGTGCCAGCACCAAGACAGGGTCTAATGGCTACACCTTC,once,TRBV11-1,TRBJ1-2,TRBD1
CASSISRGGNIQYF,TGTGCCAGTAGTATTTCCAGGGGCGGAAACATTCAGTACTTC,-,TRBV19,TRBJ2-4,-
CASSPDRVYEQYF,TGCGCCAGCAGTCCGGACAGGGTCTACGAGCAGTACTTC,-,TRBV10-1,TRBJ2-7,TRBD1
CASRLRTENTEAFF,TGTGCCAGCAGGTTAAGGACAGAGAACACTGAAGCTTTCTTT,-,TRBV27,TRBJ1-1,-
CASSLPGQIYGYTF,TGTGCCAGCAGCCTACCGGGACAGATCTATGGCTACACCTTC,-,TRBV7-9,TRBJ1-2,TRBD1
CAWSKTAGVEQYF,TGTGCCTGGAGTAAAACCGCAGGGGTCGAGCAGTACTTC,-,TRBV30,TRBJ2-7,-
CASSLALTRSGNTIYF,TGTGCCAGCAGCTTGGCCCTGACACGCTCTGGAAACACCATATATTTT,-,TRBV5-6,TRBJ1-3,-
CASSLGQGDGYTF,TGTGCCAGCAGCTTGGGACAGGGGGACGGCTACACCTTC,-,TRBV7-9,TRBJ1-2,TRBD1
CASSSIAGGTDTQYF,TGTGCCAGCAGCTCAATAGCGGGGGGGACGGATACGCAGTATTTT,-,TRBV7-3,TRBJ2-3,TRBD2
CASSPRQGLEGYTF,TGTGCCAGCAGCCCCCGACAGGGGCTGGAGGGCTACACCTTC,few,TRBV7-2,TRBJ1-2,TRBD1
CASRSRGLTYEQYF,TGTGCCAGCAGATCGCGGGGGCTCACCTACGAGCAGTACTTC,-,TRBV6-5,TRBJ2-7,-
CASSLAREQYF,TGTGCCAGCAGCTTAGCGCGGGAGCAGTACTTC,-,TRBV7-2,TRBJ2-7,-
CASSLEVGRAETQYF,TGTGCCAGCAGCTTAGAGGTCGGCAGGGCCGAGACCCAGTACTTC,once,TRBV7-2,TRBJ2-5,-
CSAGQGDEQYF,TGCAGCGCCGGACAGGGAGACGAGCAGTACTTC,-,TRBV29-1,TRBJ2-7,TRBD1
CAIRGQGEQPQHF,TGTGCCATCAGGGGACAGGGGGAACAGCCCCAGCATTTT,once,TRBV10-3,TRBJ1-5,TRBD1
CASSRTEFYEQYF,TGTGCCAGCAGCCGCACAGAGTTCTACGAGCAGTACTTC,-,TRBV7-2,TRBJ2-7,-
CASSDWNRGEEQYF,TGTGCCAGCAGTGATTGGAATAGGGGCGAGGAGCAGTACTTC,-,TRBV25-1,TRBJ2-7,-
CASSEWAGNYGYTF,TGTGCCAGCAGTGAATGGGCAGGGAACTATGGCTACACCTTC,-,TRBV25-1,TRBJ1-2,-